Following are 8 T cell receptor beta chains from one sample sequenced in a study of OX40 agonist ivuxolimab in advanced cancers. Some clones are missing from TCRdb's copy, which holds only in-frame ones; the method was immunoSEQ multiplex PCR. The repertoire consists of over 90,000 clones, with 86% occurring once and the leading ten covering about 1.9%. The sample consisted of CD4+ or CD8+ T cells sorted from blood, taken in a trial of the OX40 agonist ivuxolimab. Receptor source: an adult with an advanced solid tumor such as melanoma, head and neck, liver or kidney cancer.

The J gene is TRBJ2-3, the V gene TRBV5-5; unclear D gene. V lost 0 bases, J lost 1 base, and 6 bases lay in between. Germline V lookup: CDR1 SGHKS, CDR2 YYEKEE (reference sequence). The CDR3 contains 14 residues. The CDR3 DNA follows: TGTGCCAGCAGCTTGGGGCAGCGCACAGATACGCAGTATTTT. Translation: CASSLGQRTDTQYF. Full variable domain (remainder filled in from reference TRBV5-5 and TRBJ2-3): DAGVTQSPTHLIKTRGQQVTLRCSPISGHKSVSWYQQVLGQGPQFIFQYYEKEERGRGNFPDRFSARQFPNYSSELNVNALLLGDSALYLCASSLGQRTDTQYFGPGTRLTVL.

CDR3 DNA sequence: TGTGCCAGCAGCCCGACCGGGACTAGCAATCAGCCCCAGCATTTT. Its protein is CASSPTGTSNQPQHF. The rearrangement uses TRBV6-5 and TRBJ1-5; maybe TRBD1 (5 bases). V was cut by 6 bases and J by 0 bases, with 12 bases left in between. The germline CDR1 and CDR2 sequences are MNHEY and SVGAGI. CDR3 size: 15 residues.

This clone was seen a handful of times. The chain is built from TRBV10-3 and TRBJ2-1; tentative D call: TRBD2 (5 bases). The ends were cut back, 4 bases at V and 8 bases at J, with 15 bases in the middle. This CDR3 region has 14 residues. CDR1 and CDR2 (germline): ENHRY, SYGVKD. The CDR3 bases are TGTGCCATCAGTGGGTCGGGATCGCGCTATGAGCAGTTCTTC. Translated, it gives CAISGSGSRYEQFF.

The sample holds a few counts of this clone. This chain's CDR3 is CASSEGAFGWDEQFF. DNA of the CDR3: TGTGCCAGCAGTGAAGGAGCGTTTGGTTGGGATGAGCAGTTCTTC. The chain couples TRBV2 to TRBJ2-1, with unresolved D. Germline V gene data show CDR1 as SNHLY and CDR2 as FYNNEI. V was clipped by 1 base and J by 8 bases, with 15 bases between them. The CDR3 is 15 residues long.

Here the CDR3 DNA reads TGTGCCAGTGCGAGATCTGGGGCCAACGTCCTGACTTTC. Translated: CASARSGANVLTF. The gene calls are TRBV13 and TRBJ2-6; D uncertain. There are 13 residues in the CDR3. The germline V gene has CDR1 PRHDT and CDR2 FYEKMQ (reference sequence). The germline V and J ends were trimmed by 9 bases and 1 base, with 7 bases remaining between them.

This clone has a single count. This chain connects TRBV28 to TRBJ2-1; perhaps TRBD2 as D (6 bases). CDR3 length: 14 residues. The germline CDR1 and CDR2 sequences are MDHEN and SYDVKM. The V gene lost 7 bases and the J gene lost 2 bases, with 12 bases spanning the gap. CDR3 sequence reads: CASTGGSAYNEQFF. CDR3 nucleotides: TGTGCCAGCACCGGGGGTTCGGCCTACAATGAGCAGTTCTTC.

The gene calls are TRBV29-1 and TRBJ1-2; 8 bases match TRBD1. In germline, CDR1 is SQVTM, CDR2 ANQGSEA. The CDR3 sequence is 12 residues long. The CDR3 DNA reads as TGCAGTACCAGGGGGCCCTCGGGCGGCTACACCTTC. This sequence encodes CSTRGPSGGYTF.

The chain joins TRBV7-3 to TRBJ1-1; D is unclear. The V gene's germline CDR1 is SGHTA and CDR2 FQGTGA. This CDR3 is built from 14 residues. Trimming left V 2 bases short and J 5 bases short, with 12 bases between. The CDR3: CASSLSLSGTEAFF. The DNA of the CDR3 is TGTGCCAGCAGCTTATCCCTTAGTGGGACTGAAGCTTTCTTT.